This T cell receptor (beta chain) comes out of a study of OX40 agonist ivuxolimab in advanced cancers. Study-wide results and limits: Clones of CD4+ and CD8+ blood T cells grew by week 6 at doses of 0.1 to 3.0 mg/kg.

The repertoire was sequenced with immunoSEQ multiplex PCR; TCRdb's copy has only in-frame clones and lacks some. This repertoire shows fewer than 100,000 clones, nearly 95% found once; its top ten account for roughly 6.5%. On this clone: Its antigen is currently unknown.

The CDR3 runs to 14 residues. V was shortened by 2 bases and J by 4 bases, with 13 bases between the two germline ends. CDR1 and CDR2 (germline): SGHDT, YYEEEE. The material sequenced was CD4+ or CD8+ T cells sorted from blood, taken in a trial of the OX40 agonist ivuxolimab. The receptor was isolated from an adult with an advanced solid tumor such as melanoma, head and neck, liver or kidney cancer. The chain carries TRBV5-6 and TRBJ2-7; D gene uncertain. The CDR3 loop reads CASSLLVQSYEQYF. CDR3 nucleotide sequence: TGTGCCAGCAGCTTACTCGTACAGTCTTACGAGCAGTACTTC.